A single sample is the source of the 10 T cell receptor beta chains below, sequenced in a study of PD-1 blockade in classical Hodgkin lymphoma. Clones were read by immunoSEQ multiplex PCR, and TCRdb kept only the in-frame ones, dropping some. This sample yields under 60,000 clones, of which 86% are seen a single time; about 6.7% belongs to the top ten. Time point noted: cycle 4 day 1 (C4D1), after six to seven weeks of nivolumab. Following autologous stem cell transplantation, relapse occurred in every patient, and exposure to brentuximab vedotin varied. Sequenced material: peripheral blood mononuclear cells (PBMCs), taken before the fourth cycle of nivolumab. The source is a human donor with classical Hodgkin lymphoma.

This sequence joins TRBV2 and TRBJ2-7; maybe TRBD2 (5 bases). Trimming pared 7 bases from V and 0 bases from J, leaving 10 bases between. The germline CDR1 and CDR2 sequences are SNHLY and FYNNEI. This CDR3 comprises 13 residues. CDR3 region: CASKRGNSYEQYF. The CDR3 bases are TGTGCCAGCAAACGGGGAAACTCCTACGAGCAGTACTTC.

The chain uses TRBV11-1 and TRBJ2-5; 8 positions agree with TRBD2. This CDR3 has 16 residues. CDR1 and CDR2 (germline): SGHAT, FQDESV (reference sequence). The V gene end was trimmed by 2 bases and the J gene end by 0 bases; junction bases not matched to a gene: 5. CDR3 amino acids: CASSLRASGYQETQYF. CDR3 bases: TGTGCCAGCAGCTTACGGGCTAGCGGGTACCAAGAGACCCAGTACTTC. The whole variable domain, filled in from reference TRBV11-1 and TRBJ2-5, reads EAEVAQSPRYKITEKSQAVAFWCDPISGHATLYWYRQILGQGPELLVQFQDESVVDDSQLPKDRFSAERLKGVDSTLKIQPAELGDSAMYLCASSLRASGYQETQYFGPGTRLLVL.

The V and J genes are TRBV7-9 and TRBJ2-7; 11 bases line up with TRBD1. Germline values: CDR1 SEHNR, CDR2 FQNEAQ (reference sequence). The V and J ends lost 4 bases and 4 bases, in that order; junction bases with no gene match: 15. This CDR3 is built from 18 residues. This chain's CDR3 is CASSSRGQGVSSAYEQYF. The CDR3 coding sequence is TGTGCCAGCAGCTCAAGGGGACAGGGGGTATCTAGTGCGTACGAGCAGTACTTC.

The chain employs TRBV19 and TRBJ2-5, with D tentatively TRBD2 (5 bases). The CDR3 is 13 residues long. Germline CDR1 and CDR2: LNHDA and SQIVND (reference sequence). Between the trimmed V and J ends, which lost 5 bases and 5 bases, there was a span of 12 bases. CDR3 nucleotide sequence: TGTGCCAGTAGTGGAACTAGGCAGGAGACCCAGTACTTC. Translating gives CASSGTRQETQYF.

This chain uses TRBV7-2 with TRBJ2-1; D unresolved. The V and J ends lost 2 bases and 4 bases respectively, with 6 bases between them. CDR3 length: 13 residues. Germline V gene sequence: CDR1 SGHTA, CDR2 FQGNSA. The CDR3 sequence: CASSLWSYNEQFF. CDR3 DNA: TGTGCCAGCAGCTTATGGTCTTACAATGAGCAGTTCTTC. The variable domain in full, completed from reference TRBV7-2 and TRBJ2-1, reads GAGVSQSPSNKVTEKGKDVELRCDPISGHTALYWYRQSLGQGLEFLIYFQGNSAPDKSGLPSDRFSAERTGGSVSTLTIQRTQQEDSAVYLCASSLWSYNEQFFGPGTRLTVL.

To note about this clone: The sample contains more than one DNA sequence encoding this CDR3. The CDR3 loop is CASSPLGYQETQYF. The DNA of the CDR3 is TGTGCCAGCAGTCCCCTGGGGTACCAAGAGACCCAGTACTTC. The chain carries TRBV28 and TRBJ2-5; D not resolved. The CDR3 runs to 14 residues. Germline loops: CDR1 MDHEN, CDR2 SYDVKM. Trimming shortened V by 5 bases and J by 0 bases, and 10 bases separated the two germline ends.

V and J are TRBV7-6 and TRBJ2-2, with no clear D. This CDR3 contains 11 residues. Trimming took off 3 bases at V and 7 bases at J, with 3 bases between the two ends. Germline V gives CDR1 SGHVS, CDR2 FNYEAQ. CDR3 amino acids: CASSFGGELFF. The CDR3 bases are TGTGCCAGCAGCTTTGGCGGGGAGCTGTTTTTT.

This rearrangement joins TRBV5-1 to TRBJ1-2; tentative D call: TRBD1 (5 bases). Germline loops: CDR1 SGHRS, CDR2 YFSETQ. Deletions cut 0 bases from V and 3 bases from J, with 9 bases between. The length of the CDR3 is 14 residues. CDR3 loop: CASSLGQSDYGYTF. The CDR3 region has the DNA TGCGCCAGCAGCTTGGGACAGTCTGACTATGGCTACACCTTC.

This clone is categorized as medium-sized. The gene calls are TRBV4-3 and TRBJ1-6, with TRBD1 matching over 11 bases. CDR1 is LGHNA and CDR2 is YSLEER in the germline V gene. Trimming took 4 bases from V and 9 from J; bases not matched to a gene: 11. The CDR3 is 17 residues long. DNA of the CDR3: TGCGCCAGCAGCCCCGCGGTCCCGGGACAGGGGGGTTCACCCCTCCACTTT. Its translation: CASSPAVPGQGGSPLHF.

Within the sample, this clone is large. The rearrangement uses TRBV28 and TRBJ2-7; TRBD1 matches 10 bases. CDR3 length equals 16 residues. Germline values: CDR1 MDHEN, CDR2 SYDVKM. J lost 4 bases, V lost 2 bases, and 8 bases had no gene match. The CDR3 here is CASSLPGTGDRYEQYF. For the CDR3, the DNA is TGTGCCAGCAGTTTACCAGGGACAGGGGACAGGTACGAGCAGTACTTC.